This T cell receptor (beta chain) was captured in a study of blood T cell repertoires in COVID-19. Profiling relied on immunoSEQ multiplex PCR, and the TCRdb table lists in-frame clones only, not all of them. The sample carries some 200,000 clones, 70% to 85% recorded once. The CDR3 has 10 residues. Germline V lookup: CDR1 KGHDR, CDR2 SFDVKD. V lost 9 bases to trimming and J lost 6 bases; unmatched junction nucleotides: 1. This clonotype was obtained from a man aged 50 to 59 with active or convalescent COVID-19. The chain couples TRBV24-1 to TRBJ2-7; the match to TRBD2 covers 7 bases. The sequenced sample was peripheral blood. The CDR3 DNA sequence: TGTGCCACCGGGGGGGGCGAGCAGTACTTC. Its protein is CATGGGEQYF.